The T cell receptor (beta chain) under discussion was sequenced for a study of cytomegalovirus exposure and HLA in healthy donors. Study-wide results and limits: TCR beta V- and J-gene trimming was later associated with a missense DCLRE1C variant. CMV serostatus was the sole immune exposure data available. Further analysis was carried out later, and it showed several of the most significant clusters appearing linked to common viral pathogens.

Comment on this clone: Its target is not known.

The primer mix had 60 Vbeta and 13 Jbeta primers. The protocol was immunoSEQ multiplex PCR, while the TCRdb copy is restricted to in-frame clones and leaves out a portion. The sample holds around 80,000 clones; 10% are singletons and the top ten take around 25%. Germline V lookup: CDR1 MNHEY, CDR2 SMNVEV (reference sequence). This CDR3 spans 14 amino acids. Trimming left V 3 bases short and J 0 bases short, with 6 bases between. The clonotype originates from a man in his fifties or sixties in good health and CMV-seropositive. This chain uses TRBV27 with TRBJ1-5, with D possibly TRBD1 on 5 matching bases. The specimen sequenced was PBMCs. The DNA for the CDR3 is TGTGCCAGCAGTTTGACAGTTAGCAATCAGCCCCAGCATTTT. Protein: CASSLTVSNQPQHF.